The 20 T cell receptor beta chains in this list originate from one sample, sequenced in a study of T-cell reconstitution after alpha-beta-depleted transplantation in children. Unique molecular identifiers were built into the TCRbeta library. TCRdb used MiXCR to reprocess the PCR reads, holding one entry per CDR3 protein. The sample includes about 410,000 distinct CDR3 sequences, 20% of them seen just once. The material was PBMCs from the stem cell graft donor, obtained from the stem cell graft. The receptor set was obtained from a human donor who donated a stem cell graft to a child with acute myeloid leukemia.

Details on this clonotype: This may come from a read error, since a much larger clone is one base off. This likely comes from a read error, as the CDR3 has no conserved phenylalanine or tryptophan at its end. The rearrangement uses TRBV7-2 and TRBJ1-5; D gene uncertain. The CDR3 consists of 14 residues. The V gene lost 1 base and the J gene lost 4 bases, with 8 bases spanning the gap. Germline assignment: CDR1 SGHTA and CDR2 FQGNSA. This CDR3 reads CASSLGTENQPQHC. The CDR3 nucleotides read TGTGCCAGCAGCTTAGGGACGGAGAATCAGCCCCAGCATTGT.

Only a few counts were recorded for this clonotype. The rearrangement uses TRBV28 and TRBJ2-1; D unresolved. Trimming took off 6 bases at V and 8 bases at J, with 5 bases between the two ends. From germline, CDR1 is MDHEN and CDR2 SYDVKM. This CDR3 contains 10 residues. CDR3 amino acids: CASSNHEQFF. The CDR3 DNA reads as TGTGCCAGCAGCAATCATGAGCAGTTCTTC.

J is TRBJ2-1 and V is TRBV12-3 or TRBV12-4; D is uncertain. V was pared by 5 bases and J by 2 bases, with 16 bases between. The CDR3 has 16 amino acids. As DNA, the CDR3 is TGTGCCAGCAGTCGGATTACCCGGAACCCCTACAATGAGCAGTTCTTC. Amino acid sequence: CASSRITRNPYNEQFF.

The chain recombines TRBV5-1 with TRBJ2-1; D may be TRBD1 or TRBD2 (5 bases each). Germline V lookup: CDR1 SGHRS, CDR2 YFSETQ. This CDR3 region has 17 residues. V was clipped by 7 bases and J by 1 base, with 21 bases between them. The chain's CDR3 is CASGTSGASFSYNEQFF. CDR3 coding DNA: TGCGCCAGCGGCACCTCCGGGGCTAGCTTTTCCTACAATGAGCAGTTCTTC.

A few counts support this clonotype. The V gene is TRBV7-2, the J gene TRBJ2-1, with D perhaps TRBD1 or TRBD2 (5 bases each). Deletions cut 3 bases from V and 7 bases from J, with 22 bases between. The CDR3 spans 17 residues. The germline CDR1 and CDR2 sequences are SGHTA and FQGNSA. DNA of the CDR3: TGTGCCAGCAGCTTGCCCCGGGACCCATGGGATAGGAATGAGCAGTTCTTC. Translating it yields CASSLPRDPWDRNEQFF.

Many counts were recorded for this clonotype. The chain links TRBV11-2 to TRBJ2-1, with 12 positions matching TRBD2. The CDR3 covers 15 residues. V lost 6 bases and J lost 9; bases outside the gene matches: 9. Germline assignment: CDR1 SGHAT and CDR2 FQNNGV. CDR3 sequence (DNA): TGTGCCAGCAGACCTAGCGGGAGGGCCCTCGGTGAGCAGTTCTTC. It is translated as CASRPSGRALGEQFF.

A few counts support this clonotype. The chain is built from TRBV12-3 or TRBV12-4 and TRBJ2-2; D is perhaps TRBD1 (5 bases). Trimming cost V 5 bases and J 7 bases, with 14 bases left between them. There are 14 residues in the CDR3. The CDR3 is CASSRCRVGGELFF. The DNA for the CDR3 is TGTGCCAGCAGTCGATGCAGGGTTGGCGGGGAGCTGTTTTTT.

This clonotype was counted at least ten times. This chain links TRBV20-1 with TRBJ2-7; D may be TRBD1 (6 bases). Germline V gives CDR1 DFQATT, CDR2 SNEGSKA (reference sequence). Trimming left V 7 bases short and J 2 bases short, with 15 bases between. The CDR3 totals 13 residues. In nucleotides, the CDR3 is TGCAGTGTTTCGGACAGCCCTCCCTACGAGCAGTACTTC. Translation: CSVSDSPPYEQYF.

This clonotype was detected ten times or more. The chain joins TRBV19 to TRBJ2-4; 8 nucleotides align to TRBD1. The length of the CDR3 is 13 residues. The germline CDR1 and CDR2 sequences are LNHDA and SQIVND (reference sequence). J lost 6 bases, V lost 3 bases, and 1 base had no gene match. CDR3 in amino acids: CASSIGTGNIQYF. For the CDR3, the DNA is TGTGCCAGTAGTATCGGGACAGGAAACATTCAGTACTTC.

The gene calls are TRBV20-1 and TRBJ2-7; 13 nucleotides line up with TRBD2. The CDR3 loop spans 15 amino acids. CDR1 is DFQATT and CDR2 is SNEGSKA in the germline V gene (reference sequence). The V gene end was trimmed by 1 base and the J gene end by 5 bases; junction bases not matched to a gene: 5. In DNA form, the CDR3 reads TGCAGTGCTAGAGGTGGACTAGCGGGAGTCCACGAGCAGTACTTC. Its protein product is CSARGGLAGVHEQYF.

This chain connects TRBV19 to TRBJ2-1; unclear D gene. V was cut by 7 bases and J by 3 bases, with 10 bases left in between. The CDR3 runs to 13 residues. Germline CDR1 is LNHDA and CDR2 is SQIVND (reference sequence). In DNA form, the CDR3 reads TGTGCCAGTACCTCAGAACACTACAATGAGCAGTTCTTC. Its protein is CASTSEHYNEQFF.

This clonotype showed up just a few times. This chain links TRBV6-2 or TRBV6-3 with TRBJ1-3; no firm D call. CDR1 and CDR2 from the germline V gene are MNHEY and SVGEGT. The ends were cut back, 2 bases at V and 3 bases at J, with 14 bases in the middle. This CDR3 is built from 16 residues. CDR3: CASSYGSPEDGNTIYF. DNA for the CDR3: TGTGCCAGCAGTTACGGATCCCCTGAAGATGGAAACACCATATATTTT.

This rearrangement joins TRBV20-1 to TRBJ2-3, with D possibly matching TRBD2 (7 bases). The CDR3 runs 17 residues. Germline lookup yields CDR1 DFQATT and CDR2 SNEGSKA (reference sequence). With 5 bases removed from V and 3 bases from J, the gap between germline ends came to 24 bases. The CDR3 spells CSAPIGGGLWMTDTQYF. CDR3 sequence (DNA): TGCAGTGCTCCCATAGGGGGGGGCCTATGGATGACAGATACGCAGTATTTT.

The chain carries TRBV3-1 and TRBJ1-2; D call uncertain. CDR3 length: 14 residues. V shed 2 bases and J shed 4 bases, with 11 bases lying between them. The germline V gene has CDR1 LGHDT and CDR2 YNNKEL (reference sequence). This CDR3 is CASSQKGNPYGYTF. Written as DNA, the CDR3 is TGTGCCAGCAGCCAAAAGGGCAACCCCTATGGCTACACCTTC.

The CDR3 nucleotides read TGTGCCAGCAGCTTATACAGGGGTAACACCGGGGAGCTGTTTTTT. Its protein product is CASSLYRGNTGELFF. The gene calls are TRBV7-3 and TRBJ2-2, with 7 bases aligning to TRBD1. Germline-derived CDR1 and CDR2 are SGHTA and FQGTGA. The junction had 2 bases not matched to a gene; V was cut back by 2 bases and J by 2 bases. The CDR3 loop spans 15 amino acids.

This chain connects TRBV24-1 to TRBJ2-7; TRBD2 matches at 11 bases. Germline CDR1 reads KGHDR; CDR2 reads SFDVKD. Trimming cost V 4 bases and J 3 bases; bases outside gene matches: 4. This CDR3 comprises 15 residues. CDR3 loop: CATSDPTSGIYEQYF. The CDR3 DNA reads as TGTGCCACCAGTGACCCGACTAGCGGGATCTACGAGCAGTACTTC.

The chain combines TRBV20-1 with TRBJ1-1; D is unclear. Deletions cut 0 bases from V and 7 bases from J, with 9 bases between. The germline V gene has CDR1 DFQATT and CDR2 SNEGSKA (reference sequence). This CDR3 is built from 12 residues. In nucleotides, the CDR3 is TGCAGTGCTAGAGATGTGTTGATTGAAGCTTTCTTT. Protein product: CSARDVLIEAFF.

The chain recombines TRBV12-3 or TRBV12-4 with TRBJ2-7; TRBD1 matches at 9 bases. The V segment lost 5 bases and the J segment 4 bases; nucleotides outside the gene matches: 12. There are 16 residues in the CDR3. The CDR3 spells CASSPNILTGGYEQYF. Written as DNA, the CDR3 is TGTGCCAGCAGTCCGAACATTTTGACAGGGGGGTACGAGCAGTACTTC.

This clonotype was detected many times. The chain carries TRBV7-9 and TRBJ2-1; D may be TRBD1 or TRBD2 (5 bases each). The CDR3 sequence is 17 residues long. Germline V gene lookup returns CDR1 SEHNR and CDR2 FQNEAQ (reference sequence). Trimming took 4 bases from V and 4 from J, leaving 20 bases between them. Written as DNA, the CDR3 is TGTGCCAGCAGCTCCTGGGGGTCATCTGCAACTTACAATGAGCAGTTCTTC. It encodes CASSSWGSSATYNEQFF.

The chain recombines TRBV5-1 with TRBJ1-3; 8 bases line up with TRBD1. CDR1 SGHRS and CDR2 YFSETQ come from the germline V gene. This CDR3 spans 15 amino acids. V lost 1 base and J lost 8; bases outside the gene matches: 8. CDR3 DNA: TGCGCCAGCAGCTTGAATACGGACAGGGAGTACACCATATATTTT. It yields the protein CASSLNTDREYTIYF. The whole variable domain, filled in from reference TRBV5-1 and TRBJ1-3, reads KAGVTQTPRYLIKTRGQQVTLSCSPISGHRSVSWYQQTPGQGLQFLFEYFSETQRNKGNFPGRFSGRQFSNSRSEMNVSTLELGDSALYLCASSLNTDREYTIYFGEGSWLTVV.